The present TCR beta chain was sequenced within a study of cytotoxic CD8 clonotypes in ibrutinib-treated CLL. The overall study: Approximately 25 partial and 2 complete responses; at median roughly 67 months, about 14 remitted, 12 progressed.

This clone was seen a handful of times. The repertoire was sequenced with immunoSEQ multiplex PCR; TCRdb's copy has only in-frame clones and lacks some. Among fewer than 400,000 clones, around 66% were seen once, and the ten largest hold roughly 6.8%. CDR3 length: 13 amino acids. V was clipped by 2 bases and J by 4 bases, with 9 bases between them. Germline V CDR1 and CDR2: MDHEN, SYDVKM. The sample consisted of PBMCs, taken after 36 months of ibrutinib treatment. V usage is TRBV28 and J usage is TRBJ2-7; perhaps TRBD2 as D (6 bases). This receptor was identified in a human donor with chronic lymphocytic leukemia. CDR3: CASSLAGFYEQYF. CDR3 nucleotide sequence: TGTGCCAGCAGTTTAGCGGGATTTTACGAGCAGTACTTC.